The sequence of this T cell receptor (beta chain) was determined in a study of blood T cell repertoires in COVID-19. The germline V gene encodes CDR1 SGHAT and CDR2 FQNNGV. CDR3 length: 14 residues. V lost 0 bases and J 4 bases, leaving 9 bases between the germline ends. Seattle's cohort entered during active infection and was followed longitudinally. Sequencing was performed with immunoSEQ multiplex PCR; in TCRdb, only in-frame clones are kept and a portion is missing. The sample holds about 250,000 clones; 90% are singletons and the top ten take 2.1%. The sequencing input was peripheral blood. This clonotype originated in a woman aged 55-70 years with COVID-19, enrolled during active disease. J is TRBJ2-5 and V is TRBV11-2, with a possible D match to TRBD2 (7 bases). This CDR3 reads CASSLERGGETQYF. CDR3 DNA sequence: TGTGCCAGCAGCTTAGAGAGGGGGGGAGAGACCCAGTACTTC.